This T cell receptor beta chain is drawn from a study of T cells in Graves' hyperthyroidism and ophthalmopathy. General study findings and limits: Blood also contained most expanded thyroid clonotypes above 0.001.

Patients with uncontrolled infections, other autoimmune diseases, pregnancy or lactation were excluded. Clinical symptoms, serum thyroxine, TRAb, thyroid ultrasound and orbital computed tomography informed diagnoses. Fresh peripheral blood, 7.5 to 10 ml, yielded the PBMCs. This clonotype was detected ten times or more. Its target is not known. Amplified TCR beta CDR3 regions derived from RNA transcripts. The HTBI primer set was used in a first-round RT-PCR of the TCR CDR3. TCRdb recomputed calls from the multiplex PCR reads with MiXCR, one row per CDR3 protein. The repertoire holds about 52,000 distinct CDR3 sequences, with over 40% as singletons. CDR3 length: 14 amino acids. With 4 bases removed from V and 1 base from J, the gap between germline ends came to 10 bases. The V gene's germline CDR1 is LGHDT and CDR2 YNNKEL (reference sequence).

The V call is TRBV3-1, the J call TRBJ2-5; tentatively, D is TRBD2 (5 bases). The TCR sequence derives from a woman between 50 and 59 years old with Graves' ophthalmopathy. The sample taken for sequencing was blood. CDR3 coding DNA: TGTGCCAGCAGCCCACGCGGAGGCCAAGAGACCCAGTACTTC. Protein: CASSPRGGQETQYF.